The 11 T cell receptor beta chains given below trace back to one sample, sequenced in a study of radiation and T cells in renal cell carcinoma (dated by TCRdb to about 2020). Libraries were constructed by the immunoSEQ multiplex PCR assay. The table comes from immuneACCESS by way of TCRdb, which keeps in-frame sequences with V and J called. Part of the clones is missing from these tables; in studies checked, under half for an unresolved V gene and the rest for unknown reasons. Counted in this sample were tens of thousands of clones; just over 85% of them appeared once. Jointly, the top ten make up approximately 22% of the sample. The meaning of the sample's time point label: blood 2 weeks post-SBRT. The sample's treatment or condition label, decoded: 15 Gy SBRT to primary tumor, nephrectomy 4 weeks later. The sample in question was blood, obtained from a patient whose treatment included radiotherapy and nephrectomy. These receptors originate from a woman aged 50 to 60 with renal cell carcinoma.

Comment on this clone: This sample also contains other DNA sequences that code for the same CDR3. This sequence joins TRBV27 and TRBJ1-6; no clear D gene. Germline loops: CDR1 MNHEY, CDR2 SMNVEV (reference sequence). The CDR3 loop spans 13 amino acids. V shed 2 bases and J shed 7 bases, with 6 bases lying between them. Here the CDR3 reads CASSLVGNSPLHF. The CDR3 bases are TGTGCCAGCAGTTTAGTGGGAAATTCACCCCTCCACTTT.

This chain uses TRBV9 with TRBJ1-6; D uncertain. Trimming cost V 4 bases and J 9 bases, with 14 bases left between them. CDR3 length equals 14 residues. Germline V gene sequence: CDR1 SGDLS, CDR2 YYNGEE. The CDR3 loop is CASSTRGMGSPLHF. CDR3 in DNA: TGTGCCAGCAGCACCCGCGGAATGGGTTCACCCCTCCACTTT.

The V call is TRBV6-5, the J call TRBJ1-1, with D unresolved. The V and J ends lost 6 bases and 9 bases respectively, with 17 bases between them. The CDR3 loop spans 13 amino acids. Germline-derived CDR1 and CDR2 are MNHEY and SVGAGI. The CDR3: CASSPTMENQAFF. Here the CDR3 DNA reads TGTGCCAGCAGCCCTACCATGGAAAATCAAGCTTTCTTT.

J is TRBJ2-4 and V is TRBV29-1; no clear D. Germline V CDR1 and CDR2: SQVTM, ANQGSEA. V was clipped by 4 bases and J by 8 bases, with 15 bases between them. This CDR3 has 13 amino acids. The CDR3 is CSVAWSSDDIQYF. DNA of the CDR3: TGCAGCGTTGCTTGGTCAAGCGATGACATTCAGTACTTC.

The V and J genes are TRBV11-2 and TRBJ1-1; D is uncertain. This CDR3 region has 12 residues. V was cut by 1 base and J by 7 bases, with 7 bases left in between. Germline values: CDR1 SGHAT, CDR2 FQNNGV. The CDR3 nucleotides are TGTGCCAGCAGCTTAGCAGGTTTTGAAGCTTTCTTT. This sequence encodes CASSLAGFEAFF.

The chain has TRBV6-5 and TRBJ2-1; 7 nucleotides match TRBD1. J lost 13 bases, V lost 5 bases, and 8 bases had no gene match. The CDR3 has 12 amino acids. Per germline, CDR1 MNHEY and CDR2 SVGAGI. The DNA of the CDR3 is TGTGCCAGCAGTCCCCACAGGGGACCACAGTTCTTC. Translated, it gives CASSPHRGPQFF.

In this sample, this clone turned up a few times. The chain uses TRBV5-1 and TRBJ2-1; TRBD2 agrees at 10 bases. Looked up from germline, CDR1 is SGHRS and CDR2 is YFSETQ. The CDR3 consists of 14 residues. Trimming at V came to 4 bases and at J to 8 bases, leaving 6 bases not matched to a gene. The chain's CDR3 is CASSHGTSVDEQFF. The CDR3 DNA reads TGCGCCAGCAGCCACGGGACTAGCGTAGATGAGCAGTTCTTC.

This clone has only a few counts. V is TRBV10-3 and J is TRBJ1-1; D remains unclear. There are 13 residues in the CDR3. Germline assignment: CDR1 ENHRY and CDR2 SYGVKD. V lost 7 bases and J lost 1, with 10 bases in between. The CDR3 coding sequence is TGTGCCATCACTGCGGAGGGGAACACTGAAGCTTTCTTT. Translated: CAITAEGNTEAFF.

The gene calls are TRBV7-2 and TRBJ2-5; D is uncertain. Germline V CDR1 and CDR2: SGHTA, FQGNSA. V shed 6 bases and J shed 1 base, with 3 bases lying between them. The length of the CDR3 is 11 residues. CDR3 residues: CASRSQETQYF. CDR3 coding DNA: TGTGCCAGCAGGAGCCAAGAGACCCAGTACTTC. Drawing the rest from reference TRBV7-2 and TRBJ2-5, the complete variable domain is GAGVSQSPSNKVTEKGKDVELRCDPISGHTALYWYRQSLGQGLEFLIYFQGNSAPDKSGLPSDRFSAERTGGSVSTLTIQRTQQEDSAVYLCASRSQETQYFGPGTRLLVL.

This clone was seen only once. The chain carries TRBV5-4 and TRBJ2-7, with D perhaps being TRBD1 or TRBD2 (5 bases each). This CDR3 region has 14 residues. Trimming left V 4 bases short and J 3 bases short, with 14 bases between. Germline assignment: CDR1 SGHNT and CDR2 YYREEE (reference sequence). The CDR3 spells CASSVRDGIYEQYF. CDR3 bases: TGTGCCAGCAGCGTTCGGGACGGAATCTACGAGCAGTACTTC.

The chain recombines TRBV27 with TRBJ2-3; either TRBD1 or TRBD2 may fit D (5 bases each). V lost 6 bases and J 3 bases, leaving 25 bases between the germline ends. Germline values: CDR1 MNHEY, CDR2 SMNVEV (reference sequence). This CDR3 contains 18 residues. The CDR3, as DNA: TGTGCCAGCAGCCTGGGGCGTGGGGGTCTCCTTGGAACAGATACGCAGTATTTT. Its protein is CASSLGRGGLLGTDTQYF.